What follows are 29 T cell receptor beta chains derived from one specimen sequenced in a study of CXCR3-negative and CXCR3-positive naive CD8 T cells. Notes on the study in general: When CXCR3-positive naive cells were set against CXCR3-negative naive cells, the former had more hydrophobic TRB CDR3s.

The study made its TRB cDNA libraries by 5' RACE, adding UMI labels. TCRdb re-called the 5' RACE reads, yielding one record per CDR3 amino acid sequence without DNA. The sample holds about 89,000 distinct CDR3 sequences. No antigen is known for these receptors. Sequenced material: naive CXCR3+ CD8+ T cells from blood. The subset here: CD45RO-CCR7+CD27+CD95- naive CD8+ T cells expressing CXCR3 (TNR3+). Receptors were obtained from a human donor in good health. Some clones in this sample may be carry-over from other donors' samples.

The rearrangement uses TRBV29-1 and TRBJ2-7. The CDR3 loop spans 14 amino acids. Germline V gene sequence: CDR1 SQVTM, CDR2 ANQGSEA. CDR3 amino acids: CSVVGGDNPYEQYF.

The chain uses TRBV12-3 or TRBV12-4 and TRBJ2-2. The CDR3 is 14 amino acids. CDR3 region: CASSLTLNTGELFF.

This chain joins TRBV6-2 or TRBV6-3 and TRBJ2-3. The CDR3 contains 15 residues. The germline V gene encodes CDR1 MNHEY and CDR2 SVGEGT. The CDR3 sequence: CASSSTWIQEDTQYF.

The CDR3 loop reads CASISQGQAYSNQPQHF. V gene TRBV12-3 or TRBV12-4 combines with J gene TRBJ1-5; TCRdb picks TRBD1, but there is no DNA to check that call. CDR3 length equals 17 residues.

The CDR3 region is CASSLEGGSQYF. The genes are TRBV11-2 and TRBJ2-5; TCRdb indicates TRBD1, and absent DNA this call remains unverified. CDR1 is SGHAT and CDR2 is FQNNGV in the germline V gene. This CDR3 is built from 12 residues.

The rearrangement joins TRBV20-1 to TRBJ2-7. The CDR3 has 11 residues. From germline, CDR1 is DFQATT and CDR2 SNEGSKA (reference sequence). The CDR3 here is CSARGHREQYF.

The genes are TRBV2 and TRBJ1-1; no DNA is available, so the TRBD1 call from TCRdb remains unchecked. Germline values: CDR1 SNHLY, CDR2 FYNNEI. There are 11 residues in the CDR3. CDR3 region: CASLGGYEAFF.

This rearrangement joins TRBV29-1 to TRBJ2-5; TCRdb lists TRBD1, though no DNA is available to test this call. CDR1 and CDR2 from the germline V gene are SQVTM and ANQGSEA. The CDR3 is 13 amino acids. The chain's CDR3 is CSVEGQMRETQYF.

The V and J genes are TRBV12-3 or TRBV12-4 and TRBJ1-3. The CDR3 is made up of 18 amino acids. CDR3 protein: CASSFLNAGQSSGNTIYF.

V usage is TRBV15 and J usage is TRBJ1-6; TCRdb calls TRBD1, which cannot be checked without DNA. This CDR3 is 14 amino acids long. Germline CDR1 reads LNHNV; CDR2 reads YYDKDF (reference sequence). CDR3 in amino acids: CATSRDGTPEALHF.

The CDR3 spells CASSLRTGSVMNTEAFF. The gene calls are TRBV21-1 and TRBJ1-1; TCRdb's D call of TRBD1 is untestable without DNA. TRBV21-1 is classified as a pseudogene. The CDR3 is 17 residues long.

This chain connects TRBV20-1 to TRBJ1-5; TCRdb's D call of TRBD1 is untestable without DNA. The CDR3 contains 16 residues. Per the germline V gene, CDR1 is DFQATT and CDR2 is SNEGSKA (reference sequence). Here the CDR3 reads CSAIPTGGWEDQPQHF.

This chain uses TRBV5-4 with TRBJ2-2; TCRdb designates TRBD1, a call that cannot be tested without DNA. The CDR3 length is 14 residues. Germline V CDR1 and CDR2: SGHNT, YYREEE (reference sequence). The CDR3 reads CASSLRGGAGELFF. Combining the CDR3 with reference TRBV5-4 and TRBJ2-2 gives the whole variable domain ETGVTQSPTHLIKTRGQQVTLRCSSQSGHNTVSWYQQALGQGPQFIFQYYREEENGRGNFPPRFSGLQFPNYSSELNVNALELDDSALYLCASSLRGGAGELFFGEGSRLTVL.

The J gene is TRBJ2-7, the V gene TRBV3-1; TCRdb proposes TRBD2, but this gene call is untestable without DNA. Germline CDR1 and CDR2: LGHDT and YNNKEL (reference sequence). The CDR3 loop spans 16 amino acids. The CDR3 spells CASSQDPALEGYEQYF.

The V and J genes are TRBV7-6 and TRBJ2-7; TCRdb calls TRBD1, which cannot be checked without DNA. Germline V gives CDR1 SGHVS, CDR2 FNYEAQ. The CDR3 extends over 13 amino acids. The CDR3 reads CARSPGDNYEQYF.

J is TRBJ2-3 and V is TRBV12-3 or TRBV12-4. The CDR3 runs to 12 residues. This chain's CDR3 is CASSFSGDTQYF.

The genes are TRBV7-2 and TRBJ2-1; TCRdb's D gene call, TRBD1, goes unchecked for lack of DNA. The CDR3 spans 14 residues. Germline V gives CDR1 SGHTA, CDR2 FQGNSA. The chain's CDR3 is CASSFPGGIHEQFF.

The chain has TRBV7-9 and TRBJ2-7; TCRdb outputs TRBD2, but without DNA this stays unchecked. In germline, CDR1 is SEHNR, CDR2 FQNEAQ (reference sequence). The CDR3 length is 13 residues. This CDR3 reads CASRQGLADEQYF. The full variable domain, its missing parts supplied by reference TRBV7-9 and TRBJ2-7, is DTGVSQNPRHKITKRGQNVTFRCDPISEHNRLYWYRQTLGQGPEFLTYFQNEAQLEKSRLLSDRFSAERPKGSFSTLEIQRTEQGDSAMYLCASRQGLADEQYFGPGTRLTVT.

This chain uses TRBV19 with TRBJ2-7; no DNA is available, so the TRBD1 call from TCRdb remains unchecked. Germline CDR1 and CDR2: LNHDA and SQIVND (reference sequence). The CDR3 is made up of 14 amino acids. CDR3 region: CASSPGSSGDEQYF.

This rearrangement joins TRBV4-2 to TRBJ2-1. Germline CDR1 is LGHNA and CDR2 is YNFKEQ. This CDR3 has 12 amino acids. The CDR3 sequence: CASSLSGDEQFF.

The CDR3 region is CASSPPRGRGTEAFF. The chain has TRBV7-9 and TRBJ1-1; TCRdb selects TRBD1, and the lack of DNA leaves this call unchecked. The CDR3 runs 15 residues. Germline lookup yields CDR1 SEHNR and CDR2 FQNEAQ (reference sequence).

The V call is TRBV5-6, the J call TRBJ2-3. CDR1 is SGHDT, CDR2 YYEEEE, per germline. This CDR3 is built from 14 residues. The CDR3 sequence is CASSLVIATYTQYF.

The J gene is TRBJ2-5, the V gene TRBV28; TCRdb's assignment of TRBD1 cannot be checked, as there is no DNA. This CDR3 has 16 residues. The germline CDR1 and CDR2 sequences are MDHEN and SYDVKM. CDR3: CASSFTVRGRQETQYF.

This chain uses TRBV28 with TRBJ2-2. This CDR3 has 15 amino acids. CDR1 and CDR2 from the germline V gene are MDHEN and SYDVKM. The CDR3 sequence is CASSPISGNTGELFF.

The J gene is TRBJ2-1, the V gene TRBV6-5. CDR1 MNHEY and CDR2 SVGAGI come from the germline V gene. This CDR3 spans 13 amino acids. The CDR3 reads CASRLGGYNEQFF.

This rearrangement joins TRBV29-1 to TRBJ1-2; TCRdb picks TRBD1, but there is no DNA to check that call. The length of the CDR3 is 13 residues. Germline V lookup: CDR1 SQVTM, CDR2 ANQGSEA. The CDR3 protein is CSVDSPRDYGYTF. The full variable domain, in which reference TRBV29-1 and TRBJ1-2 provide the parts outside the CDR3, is SAVISQKPSRDICQRGTSLTIQCQVDSQVTMMFWYRQQPGQSLTLIATANQGSEATYESGFVIDKFPISRPNLTFSTLTVSNMSPEDSSIYLCSVDSPRDYGYTFGSGTRLTVV.

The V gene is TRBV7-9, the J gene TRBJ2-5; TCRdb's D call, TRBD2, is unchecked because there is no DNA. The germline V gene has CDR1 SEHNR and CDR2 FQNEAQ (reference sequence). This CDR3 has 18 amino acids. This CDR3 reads CASSATGLAGGPKETQYF.

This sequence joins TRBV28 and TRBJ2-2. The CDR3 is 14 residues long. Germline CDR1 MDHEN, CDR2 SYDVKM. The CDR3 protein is CASSLAGNPGELFF.

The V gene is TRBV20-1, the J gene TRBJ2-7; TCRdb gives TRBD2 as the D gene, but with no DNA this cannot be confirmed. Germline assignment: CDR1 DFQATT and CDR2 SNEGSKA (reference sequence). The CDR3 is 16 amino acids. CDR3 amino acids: CSARTVGLAGSYEQYF.